A selection of T cell receptor beta chains follows, all from one sample in a study of human T cells and chemical hapten exposure. Each CDR3 protein gets one entry after TCRdb re-called the RACE reads with MiXCR. The sample shows roughly 200,000 distinct CDR3 sequences, about a fifth of them seen only once. The specimen comprised whole blood, sampled in connection with sensitization to the hapten diphenylcyclopropenone (DPC). The receptors stem from a woman aged 45-60 years with alopecia areata. Some clones in this sample may be carry-over from other donors' samples. Each CDR3 is given with its conserved first and last residue. Each record gives: V gene, J gene, D gene, clone size, CDR3 protein, CDR3 DNA. A D gene is named only where the DNA matches it firmly. Clone size, where shown, is once, few, many, or a class for clones that have expanded.

TRBV2	TRBJ1-4	TRBD1	few	CASSGTANEKLFF	TGTGCCAGTTCCGGGACAGCCAATGAAAAACTGTTTTTT
TRBV21-1	TRBJ1-6	-	-	CASSKAHRGLSPLHF	TGTGCCAGCAGCAAAGCTCACAGGGGTTTGTCACCCCTCCACTTT
TRBV11-2	TRBJ2-5	TRBD2	-	CASSFAGDGEETQYF	TGTGCCAGCAGCTTTGCGGGAGACGGGGAAGAGACCCAGTACTTC
TRBV29-1	TRBJ2-5	TRBD2	few	CSAGTSGQETQYF	TGCAGCGCTGGGACTAGCGGCCAAGAGACCCAGTACTTC
TRBV5-1	TRBJ2-7	-	-	CASSLGQQSYEQYF	TGCGCCAGCAGCTTGGGACAGCAGTCGTACGAGCAGTACTTC
TRBV7-9	TRBJ2-3	-	once	CASSLHSSTDTQYF	TGTGCCAGCAGCTTACACTCAAGCACAGATACGCAGTATTTT
TRBV5-1	TRBJ2-1	TRBD2	few	CASSSGLASYNEQFF	TGCGCCAGCAGCTCGGGACTAGCCTCCTACAATGAGCAGTTCTTC
TRBV7-3	TRBJ2-1	-	-	CASSGGVGSEQFF	TGTGCCAGCAGCGGTGGAGTAGGAAGTGAGCAGTTCTTC
TRBV5-1	TRBJ2-3	-	-	CASSSRGDSIDTQYF	TGCGCCAGCAGCTCAAGGGGCGATAGTATAGATACGCAGTATTTT
TRBV20-1	TRBJ2-2	-	-	CSAKGPYTGELFF	TGCAGTGCTAAGGGTCCTTACACCGGGGAGCTGTTTTTT
TRBV7-8	TRBJ2-7	-	-	CASSLRGRGYEQYF	TGTGCCAGCAGCTTGCGGGGCAGGGGGTACGAGCAGTACTTC
TRBV12-3/TRBV12-4	TRBJ1-1	-	few	CASSPISTEAFF	TGTGCCAGCAGTCCAATCAGCACTGAAGCTTTCTTT
TRBV2	TRBJ2-7	TRBD1	-	CASSVWDRGHEQYF	TGTGCCAGCAGTGTTTGGGACAGGGGGCACGAGCAGTACTTC
TRBV11-1	TRBJ2-1	-	-	CASSLPIRGFNEQFF	TGTGCCAGCAGCTTGCCCATTAGGGGGTTTAATGAGCAGTTCTTC
TRBV20-1	TRBJ2-7	TRBD2	-	CSARKLAGVVHEQYF	TGCAGTGCTAGGAAACTAGCGGGAGTGGTCCACGAGCAGTACTTC
TRBV3-1	TRBJ2-1	TRBD2	-	CASSQGGRGDEQFF	TGTGCCAGCAGCCAAGGCGGGAGGGGTGATGAGCAGTTCTTC
TRBV29-1	TRBJ2-3	-	-	CSVAGVGDTQYF	TGCAGCGTTGCAGGGGTAGGGGATACGCAGTATTTT
TRBV30	TRBJ1-1	-	once	CACDGVNTEAFF	TGTGCCTGTGACGGAGTGAACACTGAAGCTTTCTTT
TRBV12-3/TRBV12-4	TRBJ2-2	TRBD2	-	CASSSLAGVAGELFF	TGTGCCAGCAGCTCCTTAGCGGGAGTGGCCGGGGAGCTGTTTTTT
TRBV11-2	TRBJ1-1	-	few	CASSANRAEAFF	TGTGCCAGCAGCGCCAACAGGGCTGAAGCTTTCTTT
TRBV12-3/TRBV12-4	TRBJ1-2	-	-	CASSLKGSPNYGYTF	TGTGCCAGCAGTTTAAAGGGCAGTCCTAACTATGGCTACACCTTC
TRBV5-1	TRBJ2-2	TRBD2	few	CASSPGLAGTGELFF	TGCGCCAGCAGCCCGGGACTAGCGGGGACCGGGGAGCTGTTTTTT
TRBV6-4	TRBJ2-1	TRBD2	-	CASSGLAGGEQFF	TGTGCCAGCAGTGGACTAGCGGGAGGTGAGCAGTTCTTC
TRBV20-1	TRBJ2-2	TRBD1	few	CSATGTGGAGELFF	TGCAGTGCCACCGGGACAGGGGGTGCCGGGGAGCTGTTTTTT
TRBV9	TRBJ2-7	-	few	CASSVAGPGYEQYF	TGTGCCAGCAGCGTAGCAGGGCCAGGTTACGAGCAGTACTTC
TRBV29-1	TRBJ2-7	-	few	CSVGSSTGSEQYF	TGCAGCGTTGGGTCCTCCACAGGGTCCGAGCAGTACTTC
TRBV20-1	TRBJ1-1	TRBD1	few	CSANRGIRNTEAFF	TGCAGTGCTAACAGGGGGATCAGGAACACTGAAGCTTTCTTT
TRBV3-1	TRBJ1-1	-	-	CASSQVSRMNTEAFF	TGTGCCAGCAGCCAAGTTTCCCGAATGAACACTGAAGCTTTCTTT
TRBV3-1	TRBJ2-4	-	many	CASSQVSGFKNIQYF	TGTGCCAGCAGCCAAGTGTCAGGGTTCAAAAACATTCAGTACTTC
TRBV2	TRBJ2-7	-	few	CASSHPGTTAEQYF	TGTGCCAGCAGCCACCCCGGGACGACGGCCGAGCAGTACTTC
TRBV7-3	TRBJ1-1	-	-	CASSLTAGSGAFF	TGTGCCAGCAGCTTAACCGCAGGGAGCGGAGCTTTCTTT
TRBV7-2	TRBJ2-7	TRBD1	many	CASSWDRSSYEQYF	TGTGCCAGCAGCTGGGACAGGAGCTCCTACGAGCAGTACTTC
TRBV7-9	TRBJ2-2	TRBD1	few	CATSGTGGTGELFF	TGTGCCACCTCCGGGACAGGGGGGACCGGGGAGCTGTTTTTT